These 16 T cell receptor beta chains came from one sample sequenced in a study of response to subunit inactivated influenza vaccine. In TCRdb, the RT-PCR reads were re-called with MiXCR into one record per CDR3 protein. The table includes over 150,000 distinct CDR3 sequences, about an eighth detected once. The starting material was CD8+ T cells sorted from PBMCs, obtained around 5 days after vaccination. The receptors were sampled from a middle-aged man who received an inactivated influenza vaccine.

The rearrangement links TRBV29-1 to TRBJ2-5; tentatively, D is TRBD2 (5 bases). The CDR3 length is 15 residues. CDR1 is SQVTM, CDR2 ANQGSEA, per germline. The V and J ends lost 2 bases and 3 bases respectively, with 16 bases between them. CDR3 sequence: CSVEPRGSAKETQYF. CDR3 bases: TGCAGCGTTGAACCACGTGGGAGTGCTAAAGAGACCCAGTACTTC.

This clonotype was seen more than once but under ten times. The gene calls are TRBV12-3 or TRBV12-4 and TRBJ2-5; D is uncertain. V lost 3 bases and J lost 10, with 9 bases in between. This CDR3 region has 11 residues. The CDR3 sequence is CASSFGMDQYF. Here the CDR3 DNA reads TGTGCCAGCAGTTTCGGTATGGACCAGTACTTC.

This clonotype was picked up a small number of times. This chain links TRBV10-2 with TRBJ1-6; 9 nucleotides line up with TRBD1. The V and J ends lost 6 bases and 6 bases, in that order; junction bases with no gene match: 6. CDR1 and CDR2 from the germline V gene are WSHSY and SAAADI. The CDR3 extends over 15 amino acids. CDR3 coding DNA: TGCGCCAGCAGGGGCCCGGGACAGGGTAATTCACCCCTCCACTTT. Its protein is CASRGPGQGNSPLHF.

CDR3 residues: CAISAGGTGVYEQYF. The CDR3, as DNA: TGTGCCATCAGCGCTGGGGGGACAGGGGTTTACGAGCAGTACTTC. The V and J genes are TRBV10-3 and TRBJ2-7; 10 bases are shared with TRBD1. The ends lost 6 bases at V and 4 bases at J; junction bases unmatched: 9. The CDR3 spans 15 residues. The germline V gene has CDR1 ENHRY and CDR2 SYGVKD.

There are many counts of this clonotype. The chain combines TRBV4-2 with TRBJ2-4; D might be TRBD2 (5 bases). V lost 0 bases, J lost 6 bases, and 12 bases lay in between. This CDR3 region has 15 residues. Germline V CDR1 and CDR2: LGHNA, YNFKEQ. The CDR3 DNA reads TGTGCCAGCAGCCAAGAAGGACTTGCCCGAAACATTCAGTACTTC. It translates to CASSQEGLARNIQYF.

This clonotype was seen a few times. The J gene is TRBJ1-2, the V gene TRBV28; TRBD1 might be the D (5 bases). This CDR3 is 13 amino acids long. V was shortened by 3 bases and J by 4 bases, with 9 bases between the two germline ends. CDR1 and CDR2 from the germline V gene are MDHEN and SYDVKM. CDR3 sequence reads: CASSLTQGYGYTF. The CDR3 nucleotides are TGTGCCAGCAGTTTGACGCAGGGCTATGGCTACACCTTC.

There are many counts of this clonotype. This sequence joins TRBV11-2 and TRBJ2-3; TRBD2 agrees at 12 bases. The J segment lost 3 bases and the V segment lost 3 bases, leaving 16 bases of the junction unmatched. The CDR3 totals 20 residues. CDR1 is SGHAT, CDR2 FQNNGV, per germline. CDR3 sequence: CASSFGWGLAGGPQTDTQYF. The CDR3 DNA reads as TGTGCCAGCAGCTTCGGTTGGGGGCTAGCGGGGGGGCCACAAACAGATACGCAGTATTTT.

This chain links TRBV4-2 with TRBJ1-2; D perhaps matches TRBD1 (5 bases). The CDR3 is 14 residues long. V was trimmed by 1 base and J by 8 bases, leaving 14 bases between them. CDR1 is LGHNA and CDR2 is YNFKEQ in the germline V gene. CDR3 in DNA: TGTGCCAGCAGCCAAGGCGGCAGGGCGGAGGGCTACACCTTC. It translates to CASSQGGRAEGYTF.

The V and J genes are TRBV10-3 and TRBJ2-7, with D possibly being TRBD2 (6 bases). Germline V CDR1 and CDR2: ENHRY, SYGVKD. The CDR3 is 13 amino acids. The V and J ends lost 8 bases and 4 bases respectively, with 15 bases between them. The CDR3 sequence: CAISLEGRYEQYF. In DNA, the CDR3 is TGTGCCATCTCTTTGGAGGGGCGGTACGAGCAGTACTTC.

The chain's CDR3 is CSARDGRSPGELFF. As DNA, the CDR3 is TGCAGCGCGAGGGACGGGAGAAGTCCCGGGGAGCTGTTTTTT. V usage is TRBV29-1 and J usage is TRBJ2-2; maybe TRBD2 (6 bases). CDR3 size: 14 residues. Germline CDR1 and CDR2: SQVTM and ANQGSEA. V dropped 7 bases and J dropped 6 bases, with 18 bases sitting between them.

This clonotype was observed many times. V gene TRBV7-9 combines with J gene TRBJ2-3, with D possibly being TRBD2 (6 bases). With 5 bases removed from V and 4 bases from J, the gap between germline ends came to 22 bases. Germline V lookup: CDR1 SEHNR, CDR2 FQNEAQ (reference sequence). There are 17 residues in the CDR3. In DNA, the CDR3 is TGTGCCAGCAGCCCGGACCGTGCAATAGGGGAGGCAGATACGCAGTATTTT. Its translation: CASSPDRAIGEADTQYF.

This clonotype was found a few times. This chain connects TRBV5-6 to TRBJ2-2; D might be TRBD1 (6 bases). This CDR3 region has 16 residues. Trimming shortened V by 1 base and J by 5 bases, and 15 bases separated the two germline ends. Germline V lookup: CDR1 SGHDT, CDR2 YYEEEE. CDR3 DNA sequence: TGTGCCAGCAGCTTGAAGGAACAGGGAAGGACCGGGGAGCTGTTTTTT. Protein: CASSLKEQGRTGELFF. Filled out from reference TRBV5-6 and TRBJ2-2, the complete variable domain reads DAGVTQSPTHLIKTRGQQVTLRCSPKSGHDTVSWYQQALGQGPQFIFQYYEEEERQRGNFPDRFSGHQFPNYSSELNVNALLLGDSALYLCASSLKEQGRTGELFFGEGSRLTVL.

This clonotype showed up just a few times. DNA of the CDR3: TGTGCCAGCAGCGCCGGGACAGGGAGATACGAGCAGTACTTC. The encoded protein is CASSAGTGRYEQYF. The chain joins TRBV9 to TRBJ2-7, with 9 bases matching TRBD1. Germline CDR1 SGDLS, CDR2 YYNGEE. The CDR3 is made up of 14 amino acids. V lost 3 bases, J lost 4 bases, and 5 bases stayed unmatched.

This clonotype has just a few counts. The V and J genes are TRBV20-1 and TRBJ1-2, with D possibly matching TRBD1 (6 bases). Trimming cost V 1 base and J 0 bases, with 9 bases left between them. The CDR3 is made up of 14 amino acids. CDR1 is DFQATT and CDR2 is SNEGSKA in the germline V gene (reference sequence). The CDR3 is CSARGGGTNYGYTF. CDR3 nucleotide sequence: TGCAGTGCTAGAGGGGGGGGCACTAACTATGGCTACACCTTC.

This clonotype was recorded many times. V and J are TRBV7-8 and TRBJ1-2; D gene ambiguous. This CDR3 contains 12 residues. V lost 5 bases, J lost 3 bases, and 7 bases lay in between. Germline CDR1 reads SGHVS; CDR2 reads FQNEAQ. The CDR3 loop is CASSESDYGYTF. For the CDR3, the DNA is TGTGCCAGCAGCGAATCAGACTATGGCTACACCTTC.

This clonotype was seen only a few times. V is TRBV15 and J is TRBJ1-5, with D hard to call. The CDR3 spans 15 residues. CDR1 LNHNV and CDR2 YYDKDF come from the germline V gene (reference sequence). Trimming left V 0 bases short and J 7 bases short, with 13 bases between. This CDR3 reads CATSRDLGSHQPQHF. The CDR3 coding sequence is TGTGCCACCAGCAGAGATCTTGGGTCACACCAGCCCCAGCATTTT. The full variable domain, completed using reference TRBV15 and TRBJ1-5, is DAMVIQNPRYQVTQFGKPVTLSCSQTLNHNVMYWYQQKSSQAPKLLFHYYDKDFNNEADTPDNFQSRRPNTSFCFLDIRSPGLGDTAMYLCATSRDLGSHQPQHFGDGTRLSIL.